Presented here are 6 T cell receptor beta chains from one specimen sequenced in a study of T cells after yellow fever vaccination. A single record per CDR3 protein comes from TCRdb applying MiXCR to the 5' RACE reads. This sample has 250,000 or so distinct CDR3 sequences, with less than 9% found just once. The sample here was CD4+ T cells sorted from PBMCs, taken 15 days after the yellow fever booster vaccination. The source is a man aged 30-40 years who received the YFV17D yellow fever vaccine.

This clonotype was detected only a few times. This rearrangement joins TRBV20-1 to TRBJ2-5; D gene unclear. Germline V gives CDR1 DFQATT, CDR2 SNEGSKA (reference sequence). The CDR3 totals 12 residues. Trimming removed 0 bases from V and 0 bases from J, with 2 bases in between. CDR3 DNA: TGCAGTGCTAGAGATGACCAAGAGACCCAGTACTTC. As protein: CSARDDQETQYF.

Concerning this clonotype itself: A much larger clone lies one base from this, so it may be a read error. The J gene is TRBJ2-2, the V gene TRBV20-1; TRBD1 matches at 7 bases. The length of the CDR3 is 17 residues. Looked up from germline, CDR1 is DFQATT and CDR2 is SNEGSKA (reference sequence). CDR3 region: CCARRKPATGYTGELFF. For the CDR3, the DNA is TGCTGTGCTAGAAGAAAACCCGCGACAGGGTACACCGGGGAGCTGTTTTTT.

This clonotype was found many times. This rearrangement joins TRBV3-1 to TRBJ2-7; 14 bases agree with TRBD2. Trimming at V came to 5 bases and at J to 4 bases, leaving 4 bases not matched to a gene. Germline-derived CDR1 and CDR2 are LGHDT and YNNKEL (reference sequence). The CDR3 sequence is 15 residues long. CDR3 sequence: CASSEGTSGSYEQYF. The DNA of the CDR3 is TGTGCCAGCAGCGAGGGGACTAGCGGGAGTTACGAGCAGTACTTC.

The chain carries TRBV11-2 and TRBJ2-5; 9 bases agree with TRBD2. Germline CDR1 SGHAT, CDR2 FQNNGV. The junction had 7 bases not matched to a gene; V was cut back by 3 bases and J by 5 bases. The CDR3 spans 15 residues. The CDR3 DNA reads TGTGCCAGCAGCTTTGGCGGGAGGGCTATGGAGACCCAGTACTTC. It codes for CASSFGGRAMETQYF. Drawing the rest from reference TRBV11-2 and TRBJ2-5, the complete variable domain is EAGVAQSPRYKIIEKRQSVAFWCNPISGHATLYWYQQILGQGPKLLIQFQNNGVVDDSQLPKDRFSAERLKGVDSTLKIQPAKLEDSAVYLCASSFGGRAMETQYFGPGTRLLVL.

This clonotype is classed as medium-sized. This chain links TRBV5-1 with TRBJ2-7, with 10 bases aligning to TRBD1. V lost 4 bases, J lost 6 bases, and 7 bases stayed unmatched. Germline CDR1 SGHRS, CDR2 YFSETQ. The CDR3 consists of 14 residues. The CDR3 sequence is CASSGTGTGAEQYF. The CDR3 DNA reads as TGCGCCAGCAGCGGTACCGGGACAGGGGCCGAGCAGTACTTC.

CDR3 nucleotide sequence: TGTGCCACCTTACAGGGACTAGAGTACAATGAGCAGTTCTTC. This codes for CATLQGLEYNEQFF. The chain employs TRBV24-1 and TRBJ2-1; TRBD2 matches at 8 bases. The V and J ends lost 9 bases and 4 bases, in that order; junction bases with no gene match: 7. The CDR3 consists of 14 residues. The germline gives CDR1 KGHDR, CDR2 SFDVKD.